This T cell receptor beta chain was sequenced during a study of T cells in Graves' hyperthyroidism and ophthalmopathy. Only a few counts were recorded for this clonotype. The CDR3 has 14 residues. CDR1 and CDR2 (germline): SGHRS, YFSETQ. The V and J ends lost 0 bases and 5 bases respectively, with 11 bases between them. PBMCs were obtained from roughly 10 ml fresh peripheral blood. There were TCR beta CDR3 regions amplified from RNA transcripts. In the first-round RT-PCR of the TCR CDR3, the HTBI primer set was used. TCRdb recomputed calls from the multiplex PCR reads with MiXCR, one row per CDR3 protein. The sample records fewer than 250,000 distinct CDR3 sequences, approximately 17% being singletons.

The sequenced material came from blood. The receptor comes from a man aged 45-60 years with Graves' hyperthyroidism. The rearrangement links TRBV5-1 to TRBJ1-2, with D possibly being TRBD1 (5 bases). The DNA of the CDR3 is TGCGCCAGCAGCTTGGGTGGGGGAAGGTATGGCTACACCTTC. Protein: CASSLGGGRYGYTF.